This T cell receptor (beta chain) appears in the sequencing data of a study of CXCR3-negative and CXCR3-positive naive CD8 T cells. Study outcomes and limitations: Whereas both naive subsets had comparably high diversity, memory CD8+ cells had much lower diversity.

Measured by frequency, this clonotype is medium-sized (0.01 to 0.1%). Its specificity is not known. The CDR3 has 15 amino acids. Per the germline V gene, CDR1 is PRHDT and CDR2 is FYEKMQ (reference sequence). Carrying UMI labels, the TRB cDNA libraries were prepared through 5' RACE. TCRdb processed the 5' RACE reads again and assigns one entry to each CDR3 protein, with no DNA. This listing includes about 7,400 distinct CDR3 sequences. This receptor was taken from a human donor in good health. Some clones in this sample may be carry-over from other donors' samples. Sequenced: naive CXCR3- CD8+ T cells from blood. Regarding subset: CD45RO-CCR7+CD27+CD95- naive CD8+ T cells lacking CXCR3 (TNR3-). The chain joins TRBV13 to TRBJ2-1; checking the TCRdb D call of TRBD2 is not possible without DNA. The CDR3 here is CASSSRLAPLNEQFF.